Each of the 23 T cell receptor beta chains below was sequenced from the same sample in a study of T cell responses to AZD1222 COVID-19 vaccine. Here immunoSEQ multiplex PCR was the method, and the copy in TCRdb shows in-frame clones only, minus some. The sample yields 150,000 to 200,000 clones, about nine tenths seen once. Sequencing used peripheral blood, obtained on day 0 of AZD1222 vaccination. Receptors originate from an adult in good health.

The V and J genes are TRBV5-4 and TRBJ1-3, with a tentative D call TRBD1 (6 bases). Trimming cost V 0 bases and J 2 bases, with 12 bases left between them. Looked up from germline, CDR1 is SGHNT and CDR2 is YYREEE (reference sequence). The CDR3 contains 16 residues. The CDR3 region has the DNA TGTGCCAGCAGCTTGGGAGGGGGGCAACCTGGAAACACCATATATTTT. Translation gives CASSLGGGQPGNTIYF.

The rearrangement joins TRBV10-3 to TRBJ1-1, with a possible D match to TRBD1 (5 bases). The germline CDR1 and CDR2 sequences are ENHRY and SYGVKD. The length of the CDR3 is 15 residues. Between the trimmed V and J ends, which lost 6 bases and 5 bases, there was a span of 19 bases. The CDR3 DNA reads TGTGCCATCAGCCTGGACGCCAGGTGGGGGACTGAAGCTTTCTTT. Residues: CAISLDARWGTEAFF.

This chain uses TRBV27 with TRBJ1-5; the D gene is possibly TRBD1 (5 bases). The germline V and J ends were trimmed by 0 bases and 7 bases, with 13 bases remaining between them. Germline assignment: CDR1 MNHEY and CDR2 SMNVEV (reference sequence). The CDR3 runs to 15 residues. CDR3 sequence reads: CASSLSRGVGQPQHF. DNA of the CDR3: TGTGCCAGCAGTTTATCTCGGGGGGTCGGGCAGCCCCAGCATTTT.

The chain employs TRBV9 and TRBJ1-2; TRBD1 matches 9 bases. V trimming: 4 bases; J trimming: 8 bases; junction bases outside the gene matches: 6. The CDR3 is 13 amino acids. Germline-derived CDR1 and CDR2 are SGDLS and YYNGEE. The CDR3 spells CASSFRQGDGYTF. The CDR3 DNA sequence: TGTGCCAGCAGCTTCCGACAGGGGGACGGCTACACCTTC.

As for this clone: Germline is not matched at one junction end, which may reflect a read error. The chain is built from TRBV7-9 and TRBJ1-5; D is undetermined. The CDR3 extends over 13 amino acids. CDR1 and CDR2 from the germline V gene are SEHNR and FQNEAQ (reference sequence). CDR3 DNA sequence: TGTGCCAGCAGCTTAGCGGGCAAGCAGCCCCAGCATTTT. Translated, it gives CASSLAGKQPQHF.

This clone was seen once. The chain carries TRBV19 and TRBJ1-4; perhaps TRBD1 as D (6 bases). This CDR3 has 14 residues. Germline CDR1 is LNHDA and CDR2 is SQIVND (reference sequence). The germline V and J ends were trimmed by 3 bases and 7 bases, with 12 bases remaining between them. The CDR3 reads CASSMAGRGEKLFF. CDR3 in DNA: TGTGCCAGTAGTATGGCAGGCAGGGGTGAAAAACTGTTTTTT. Drawing the rest from reference TRBV19 and TRBJ1-4, the complete variable domain is DGGITQSPKYLFRKEGQNVTLSCEQNLNHDAMYWYRQDPGQGLRLIYYSQIVNDFQKGDIAEGYSVSREKKESFPLTVTSAQKNPTAFYLCASSMAGRGEKLFFGSGTQLSVL.

V usage is TRBV19 and J usage is TRBJ2-5; D possibly corresponds to TRBD2 (5 bases). This CDR3 has 15 residues. Trimming removed 0 bases at V and 5 bases at J, with 13 bases between. Germline V lookup: CDR1 LNHDA, CDR2 SQIVND (reference sequence). The CDR3 region is CASSIDRGVLETQYF. In nucleotides, the CDR3 is TGTGCCAGTAGTATAGATCGGGGAGTGTTGGAGACCCAGTACTTC.

The rearrangement joins TRBV30 to TRBJ1-4; D might be TRBD1 (5 bases). The germline V gene has CDR1 GTSNPN and CDR2 SVGIG (reference sequence). V dropped 4 bases and J dropped 4 bases, with 10 bases sitting between them. The CDR3 extends over 13 amino acids. CDR3 in DNA: TGTGCCTGGACAGGGATAAATAATGAAAAACTGTTTTTT. It is translated as CAWTGINNEKLFF.

The chain combines TRBV2 with TRBJ1-1; 7 bases match TRBD1. Germline assignment: CDR1 SNHLY and CDR2 FYNNEI. V gave up 8 bases and J gave up 0 bases; unmatched junction bases: 12. The CDR3 sequence is 16 residues long. The CDR3 here is CASALEGGRMNTEAFF. CDR3 DNA sequence: TGTGCCAGCGCCCTTGAAGGGGGCCGCATGAACACTGAAGCTTTCTTT.

This clone came up once. The chain links TRBV5-4 to TRBJ1-4; 7 bases line up with TRBD1. CDR1 and CDR2 from the germline V gene are SGHNT and YYREEE (reference sequence). J lost 8 bases, V lost 2 bases, and 3 bases had no gene match. The CDR3 spans 13 residues. The CDR3 reads CASSFGTAEKLFF. The CDR3 DNA follows: TGTGCCAGCAGCTTTGGGACAGCGGAAAAACTGTTTTTT.

The V gene is TRBV25-1, the J gene TRBJ2-7; D might be TRBD1 or TRBD2, each matching 5 bases. Looked up from germline, CDR1 is MGHDK and CDR2 is SYGVNS. The CDR3 runs 14 residues. V dropped 7 bases and J dropped 4 bases, with 17 bases sitting between them. The CDR3 region is CASNKGPPAYEQYF. The CDR3 DNA is TGTGCCAGCAACAAGGGACCTCCGGCATACGAGCAGTACTTC.

The chain uses TRBV6-6 and TRBJ1-6, with no clear D. Germline CDR1 reads MNHNY; CDR2 reads SVGAGI (reference sequence). Deletions cut 2 bases from V and 10 bases from J, with 9 bases between. This CDR3 is built from 13 residues. This CDR3 is CASSYPPDSPLHF. For the CDR3, the DNA is TGTGCCAGCAGTTACCCGCCGGACTCACCCCTCCACTTT.

The sample holds many counts of this clone. The rearrangement uses TRBV21-1 and TRBJ1-1; TRBD1 reflects the table's D call only, with no check against the DNA. TRBV21-1 is tagged as a pseudogene. CDR3 length equals 16 residues. For the CDR3, the DNA is TGTGCCAGCAGCAACCGTGACAGGGTAGGGAACACTGAAGCTTTCTTT. Amino acids: CASSNRDRVGNTEAFF.

A remark on this clone: An end of the junction differs from the germline gene, which may be a read error. The chain carries TRBV7-9 and TRBJ2-1; the D call may be TRBD1 or TRBD2 (6 bases each). From germline, CDR1 is SEHNR and CDR2 FQNEAQ (reference sequence). The CDR3 loop spans 12 amino acids. The CDR3 sequence: CASRLGGNEQFF. As DNA, the CDR3 is TGTGCCAGCAGATTAGGGGGGAATGAGCAGTTCTTC.

The V and J genes are TRBV13 and TRBJ1-4; 9 bases fit TRBD1. Germline CDR1 is PRHDT and CDR2 is FYEKMQ (reference sequence). The length of the CDR3 is 16 residues. V lost 0 bases, J lost 10 bases, and 9 bases stayed unmatched. CDR3 loop: CASSLGLGQGRRKLFF. The DNA of the CDR3 is TGTGCCAGCAGCTTAGGCCTCGGACAGGGGAGAAGAAAACTGTTTTTT.

V and J are TRBV4-3 and TRBJ2-7; TRBD1 aligns across 9 bases. The V and J ends lost 0 bases and 13 bases, in that order; junction bases with no gene match: 7. Germline V gene sequence: CDR1 LGHNA, CDR2 YSLEER. The CDR3 length is 13 residues. The CDR3 DNA reads as TGCGCCAGCAGCCAAGATTCAGGGGACAGGGTATACTTC. It translates to CASSQDSGDRVYF.

The CDR3 DNA reads as TGCAGTGCTAGTTTTGTGAGCGGGGAGCTGTTTTTT. Its protein product is CSASFVSGELFF. This rearrangement joins TRBV20-1 to TRBJ2-2; D ambiguous. CDR3 length: 12 residues. Germline assignment: CDR1 DFQATT and CDR2 SNEGSKA (reference sequence). With 3 bases removed from V and 7 bases from J, the gap between germline ends came to 9 bases.

The V gene is TRBV7-9, the J gene TRBJ1-2; the D gene is possibly TRBD1 (5 bases). The CDR3 sequence is 18 residues long. The V gene lost 3 bases and the J gene lost 5 bases, with 25 bases spanning the gap. Germline V CDR1 and CDR2: SEHNR, FQNEAQ (reference sequence). CDR3 sequence: CASSFFAVVGGLGYGYTF. CDR3 nucleotide sequence: TGTGCCAGCAGCTTTTTCGCCGTCGTCGGGGGGTTGGGGTATGGCTACACCTTC.

CDR3 sequence (DNA): TGTGCCAGCAGCCAAGGAATTCAGCCCCAGCATTTT. As protein: CASSQGIQPQHF. This sequence joins TRBV3-1 (or the pseudogene TRBV3-2) and TRBJ1-5, with D unclear. CDR1 and CDR2 (germline): LGHDT, YNNKEL (reference sequence). Trimming shortened V by 1 base and J by 6 bases, and 4 bases separated the two germline ends. This CDR3 is built from 12 residues.

The chain employs TRBV6-5 and TRBJ2-1, with unresolved D. From germline, CDR1 is MNHEY and CDR2 SVGAGI. This CDR3 region has 14 residues. Trimming pared 2 bases from V and 3 bases from J, leaving 8 bases between. CDR3 loop: CASSYRLDYNEQFF. The CDR3 DNA reads as TGTGCCAGCAGTTACCGGCTAGACTACAATGAGCAGTTCTTC.

The genes are TRBV6-5 and TRBJ1-2, with TRBD1 matching over 8 bases. The CDR3 is 13 amino acids. Germline CDR1 reads MNHEY; CDR2 reads SVGAGI. V lost 6 bases to trimming and J lost 8 bases; unmatched junction nucleotides: 8. CDR3 region: CASRTGTGQGYTF. The CDR3, as DNA: TGTGCCAGCAGGACGGGGACAGGACAGGGCTACACCTTC.

The chain employs TRBV7-8 and TRBJ2-1; 10 bases are a match to TRBD1. V lost 5 bases, J lost 5 bases, and 9 bases stayed unmatched. The CDR3 is made up of 16 amino acids. Germline CDR1 reads SGHVS; CDR2 reads FQNEAQ. The CDR3 is CASSGGTGAFHNEQFF. CDR3 DNA sequence: TGTGCCAGCAGCGGAGGGACAGGGGCCTTTCACAATGAGCAGTTCTTC.

The chain couples TRBV19 to TRBJ1-6; maybe TRBD1 (5 bases). Germline V lookup: CDR1 LNHDA, CDR2 SQIVND (reference sequence). V lost 8 bases, J lost 8 bases, and 19 bases lay in between. The CDR3 totals 15 residues. The CDR3 region has the DNA TGTGCCAGTCGCCCCGTGGGAGGGGATCATTCACCCCTCCACTTT. This codes for CASRPVGGDHSPLHF.